One and the same sample provided the 32 T cell receptor beta chains below, sequenced in a study of T cell responses to AZD1222 COVID-19 vaccine. Clones were sequenced by immunoSEQ multiplex PCR, and TCRdb holds only the in-frame ones, with some missing. The sample includes around 110,000 clones, roughly 88% of them seen just once. The specimen was peripheral blood, collected on day 0 of MenACWY control vaccination. These receptors all come from an adult in good health.

The chain has TRBV28 and TRBJ2-7; TRBD2 matches 8 bases. The CDR3 is 14 amino acids. The germline V gene has CDR1 MDHEN and CDR2 SYDVKM. V shed 4 bases and J 0 bases; nucleotides not matched to a gene: 2. The CDR3 region has the DNA TGTGCCAGCAGTTCTAGCGGGCGCTCCTACGAGCAGTACTTC. Its protein product is CASSSSGRSYEQYF.

The V and J genes are TRBV7-2 and TRBJ2-3, with D unresolved. The V end was cut by 8 bases, the J end by 1 base, with 16 bases between. The CDR3 consists of 15 residues. CDR1 is SGHTA and CDR2 is FQGNSA in the germline V gene. This chain's CDR3 is CASQEAWTRTDTQYF. For the CDR3, the DNA is TGTGCCAGCCAAGAGGCCTGGACCCGCACAGATACGCAGTATTTT.

The rearrangement joins TRBV19 to TRBJ1-1; maybe TRBD1 (5 bases). CDR3 length equals 16 residues. Germline assignment: CDR1 LNHDA and CDR2 SQIVND (reference sequence). The germline V and J ends were trimmed by 0 bases and 4 bases, with 15 bases remaining between them. The CDR3 reads CASSIEAGLWGTEAFF. DNA for the CDR3: TGTGCCAGTAGTATAGAGGCGGGACTTTGGGGCACTGAAGCTTTCTTT.

The rearrangement links TRBV4-1 to TRBJ2-5, with unresolved D. CDR3 size: 13 residues. CDR1 is MGHRA and CDR2 is YSYEKL in the germline V gene. The V and J ends lost 0 bases and 7 bases respectively, with 9 bases between them. The chain's CDR3 is CASSQDQSGTQYF. The CDR3 coding sequence is TGCGCCAGCAGCCAAGATCAATCAGGGACCCAGTACTTC.

This clone was detected a few times. CDR3 sequence (DNA): TGCAGTGCTGGAGGGGGTCAGCCCCAGCATTTT. The encoded protein is CSAGGGQPQHF. The chain combines TRBV20-1 with TRBJ1-5; D is perhaps TRBD1 (6 bases). Deletions cut 5 bases from V and 6 bases from J, with 8 bases between. Germline lookup yields CDR1 DFQATT and CDR2 SNEGSKA (reference sequence). The CDR3 loop spans 11 amino acids.

The chain has TRBV7-9 and TRBJ2-2; tentative D call: TRBD2 (6 bases). With 3 bases removed from V and 0 bases from J, the gap between germline ends came to 8 bases. CDR1 and CDR2 from the germline V gene are SEHNR and FQNEAQ (reference sequence). CDR3 size: 15 residues. The CDR3 loop is CASSFGTANTGELFF. The CDR3 DNA follows: TGTGCCAGCAGCTTCGGGACTGCGAACACCGGGGAGCTGTTTTTT.

The V gene is TRBV30, the J gene TRBJ1-6; tentative D call: TRBD1 (5 bases). V was pared by 0 bases and J by 10 bases, with 19 bases between. The CDR3 is 16 amino acids. Germline CDR1 reads GTSNPN; CDR2 reads SVGIG (reference sequence). In DNA, the CDR3 is TGTGCCTGGAGTGTCATAGCAGCAGGGTCCGGATCACCCCTCCACTTT. As protein: CAWSVIAAGSGSPLHF. Full variable domain (rest looked up from reference TRBV30 and TRBJ1-6): SQTIHQWPATLVQPVGSPLSLECTVEGTSNPNLYWYRQAAGRGLQLLFYSVGIGQISSEVPQNLSASRPQDRQFILSSKKLLLSDSGFYLCAWSVIAAGSGSPLHFGNGTRLTVT.

The rearrangement uses TRBV28 and TRBJ2-7; 8 nucleotides align to TRBD1. The ends lost 6 bases at V and 7 bases at J; junction bases unmatched: 8. CDR1 and CDR2 from the germline V gene are MDHEN and SYDVKM. The CDR3 has 13 amino acids. CDR3 residues: CASRQGARGEQYF. CDR3 in DNA: TGTGCCAGCAGGCAGGGGGCCCGGGGGGAGCAGTACTTC.

The V call is TRBV7-2, the J call TRBJ2-7; D unresolved. Germline V lookup: CDR1 SGHTA, CDR2 FQGNSA. The CDR3 is 14 residues long. V was shortened by 5 bases and J by 2 bases, with 13 bases between the two germline ends. The CDR3 here is CASSPRGRAYEQYF. CDR3 DNA: TGTGCCAGCAGCCCCCGTGGTAGGGCCTACGAGCAGTACTTC.

The CDR3 spells CASSLTVTGVGENEQFF. CDR3 bases: TGTGCCAGCAGCTTAACCGTAACAGGGGTGGGTGAGAATGAGCAGTTCTTC. The V gene is TRBV7-3, the J gene TRBJ2-1; 7 bases align to TRBD1. The CDR3 length is 17 residues. V was pared by 0 bases and J by 7 bases, with 12 bases of the junction left unmatched. CDR1 is SGHTA, CDR2 FQGTGA, per germline.

The J gene is TRBJ1-2, the V gene TRBV19; 9 bases line up with TRBD1. Trimming cost V 4 bases and J 1 base; bases outside gene matches: 1. CDR3 length equals 14 residues. The germline V gene encodes CDR1 LNHDA and CDR2 SQIVND (reference sequence). CDR3 protein: CASSRDRVNYGYTF. CDR3 nucleotides: TGTGCCAGTAGTAGGGACAGGGTTAACTATGGCTACACCTTC.

This clone was recorded once. V gene TRBV9 combines with J gene TRBJ1-1; 9 bases align to TRBD1. The CDR3 runs 16 residues. Looked up from germline, CDR1 is SGDLS and CDR2 is YYNGEE. V shed 4 bases, J shed 1 base, and the junction held 8 bases outside the gene matches. DNA of the CDR3: TGTGCCAGCAGCCCCGGACAGGGGCGGGCGAACACTGAAGCTTTCTTT. This sequence encodes CASSPGQGRANTEAFF.

This clone was counted a single time. The chain is built from TRBV7-3 and TRBJ1-6, with D hard to call. Deletions cut 4 bases from V and 8 bases from J, with 18 bases between. The CDR3 totals 16 residues. Germline V lookup: CDR1 SGHTA, CDR2 FQGTGA. As DNA, the CDR3 is TGTGCCAGCAGCTCCCCTCGGGAGGCCTCGGATTCACCCCTCCACTTT. It yields the protein CASSSPREASDSPLHF.

The CDR3 here is CASSLETGLNTEAFF. In DNA, the CDR3 is TGTGCCAGCAGTCTAGAGACAGGGTTGAACACTGAAGCTTTCTTT. The J gene is TRBJ1-1, the V gene TRBV28, with 7 bases matching TRBD1. V lost 5 bases and J lost 0; bases outside the gene matches: 6. CDR1 is MDHEN, CDR2 SYDVKM, per germline. The CDR3 contains 15 residues.

J is TRBJ2-7 and V is TRBV4-1; the match to TRBD1 covers 7 bases. CDR1 and CDR2 from the germline V gene are MGHRA and YSYEKL. The junction had 6 bases not matched to a gene; V was cut back by 3 bases and J by 1 base. The CDR3 has 15 amino acids. The DNA of the CDR3 is TGCGCCAGCAGCCAGACGACAGGGATTTCCTACGAGCAGTACTTC. Encoded protein: CASSQTTGISYEQYF.

The chain's CDR3 is CASSGSLLRGATDTQYF. CDR3 nucleotides: TGTGCCAGCAGCGGGAGCCTCTTGCGGGGGGCCACAGATACGCAGTATTTT. The V call is TRBV9, the J call TRBJ2-3; 8 bases are a match to TRBD2. The CDR3 is 17 amino acids. Germline V gives CDR1 SGDLS, CDR2 YYNGEE. The V and J ends lost 3 bases and 2 bases, in that order; junction bases with no gene match: 11.

The chain links TRBV2 to TRBJ1-2; perhaps TRBD1 as D (6 bases). Germline assignment: CDR1 SNHLY and CDR2 FYNNEI. V shed 3 bases and J shed 4 bases, with 18 bases lying between them. The CDR3 is 16 residues long. In nucleotides, the CDR3 is TGTGCCAGCAGTGATAGGGGGACATTGCGAATCTATGGCTACACCTTC. This encodes CASSDRGTLRIYGYTF.

The J gene is TRBJ2-7, the V gene TRBV3-1 (or the pseudogene TRBV3-2); 11 bases line up with TRBD2. With V trimmed by 4 bases and J by 1 base, 15 bases remained unmatched. In germline, CDR1 is LGHDT, CDR2 YNNKEL (reference sequence). The CDR3 loop spans 19 amino acids. Written as DNA, the CDR3 is TGTGCCAGCAGCCTCTTGAAAGATGCTAGCGGGGGGCCGTCCTACGAGCAGTACTTC. Translation gives CASSLLKDASGGPSYEQYF.

The rearrangement uses TRBV5-5 and TRBJ2-7; 9 bases are a match to TRBD1. The V gene end was trimmed by 3 bases and the J gene end by 5 bases; junction bases not matched to a gene: 15. Germline lookup yields CDR1 SGHKS and CDR2 YYEKEE (reference sequence). This CDR3 is 17 amino acids long. As DNA, the CDR3 is TGTGCCAGCAGCTCGCCATTTTCGACAGGGGGGTTGGACGAGCAGTACTTC. Protein product: CASSSPFSTGGLDEQYF.

The chain links TRBV10-3 to TRBJ1-5, with TRBD1 matching over 12 bases. CDR3 length: 16 amino acids. The V and J ends lost 3 bases and 9 bases, in that order; junction bases with no gene match: 9. The germline V gene encodes CDR1 ENHRY and CDR2 SYGVKD. The CDR3 DNA reads as TGTGCCATCAGTGACCCAGATGGGACAGGGGGCGCGCCCCAGCATTTT. It codes for CAISDPDGTGGAPQHF.

The chain employs TRBV30 and TRBJ2-1; 10 nucleotides align to TRBD1. V gave up 7 bases and J gave up 3 bases; unmatched junction bases: 6. This CDR3 is built from 14 residues. Germline values: CDR1 GTSNPN, CDR2 SVGIG (reference sequence). The CDR3 bases are TGTGCCTCAAACCGGGACAGGGGCTACAATGAGCAGTTCTTC. Amino acid sequence: CASNRDRGYNEQFF. The variable domain in full, with the rest retrieved from reference TRBV30 and TRBJ2-1, is SQTIHQWPATLVQPVGSPLSLECTVEGTSNPNLYWYRQAAGRGLQLLFYSVGIGQISSEVPQNLSASRPQDRQFILSSKKLLLSDSGFYLCASNRDRGYNEQFFGPGTRLTVL.

As DNA, the CDR3 is TGTGCCAGCCGCCATTCCGGGCCTGAAGCTTTCTTT. As protein: CASRHSGPEAFF. V gene TRBV12-3 or TRBV12-4 combines with J gene TRBJ1-1; D not certain. V was pared by 8 bases and J by 6 bases, with 13 bases between. The CDR3 is 12 residues long.

This sequence joins TRBV9 and TRBJ2-7; 12 bases align to TRBD1. Per germline, CDR1 SGDLS and CDR2 YYNGEE. CDR3 length equals 15 residues. Losses at the gene ends were 3 bases for V and 5 bases for J; bases not matched to a gene: 6. CDR3 coding DNA: TGTGCCAGCAGCGGCGGGACAGGGGGCGGAAACGAGCAGTACTTC. Encoded protein: CASSGGTGGGNEQYF.

This chain joins TRBV7-6 and TRBJ2-3; TRBD2 aligns across 7 bases. This CDR3 is 15 amino acids long. Germline CDR1 is SGHVS and CDR2 is FNYEAQ. V was pared by 4 bases and J by 1 base, with 5 bases of the junction left unmatched. CDR3 loop: CASSSEAGRTDTQYF. DNA of the CDR3: TGTGCCAGCAGCTCAGAAGCGGGGCGCACAGATACGCAGTATTTT.

The V and J genes are TRBV9 and TRBJ1-1; maybe TRBD1 (6 bases). The CDR3 covers 15 residues. The germline gives CDR1 SGDLS, CDR2 YYNGEE. Trimming stripped 2 bases from V and 5 bases from J, with 16 bases between. The CDR3 bases are TGTGCCAGCAGCGTCCGGCCGGGGGCTGGGACTGAAGCTTTCTTT. Translation gives CASSVRPGAGTEAFF.

The chain joins TRBV3-1 (or the pseudogene TRBV3-2) to TRBJ2-7, with no clear D. Trimming took 5 bases from V and 6 from J, leaving 8 bases between them. This CDR3 is built from 11 residues. CDR1 and CDR2 from the germline V gene are LGHDT and YNNKEL (reference sequence). CDR3 DNA sequence: TGTGCCAGCAGCTCAACAGTCGAGCAGTACTTC. Encoded protein: CASSSTVEQYF.

The V gene is TRBV19, the J gene TRBJ1-2; D remains ambiguous. Trimming cost V 7 bases and J 2 bases, with 11 bases left between them. Germline loops: CDR1 LNHDA, CDR2 SQIVND (reference sequence). This CDR3 contains 13 residues. The CDR3 coding sequence is TGTGCCAGTATGGCGGGGTTAAACTATGGCTACACCTTC. Translating it yields CASMAGLNYGYTF.

This clone was observed a single time. The chain uses TRBV18 and TRBJ1-2; D is perhaps TRBD1 (6 bases). V lost 1 base to trimming and J lost 4 bases, with 10 bases between them. The germline gives CDR1 KGHSH, CDR2 LQKENI. This CDR3 contains 14 residues. The CDR3 spells CASSPLGAGYGYTF. The CDR3 DNA reads TGTGCCAGCTCACCACTGGGGGCCGGCTATGGCTACACCTTC.

For this clone: Compared with germline, one end of the junction differs, possibly owing to a read error. The gene calls are TRBV7-2 and TRBJ1-5; D unresolved. The CDR3 runs to 13 residues. The germline V gene has CDR1 SGHTA and CDR2 FQGNSA. The CDR3 spells CASSKGSDQPQHF. The CDR3 DNA reads TGTGCCAGCAGCAAGGGTAGCGATCAGCCCCAGCATTTT.

The V and J genes are TRBV6-2 or TRBV6-3 and TRBJ2-3; possibly TRBD2 for D (7 bases). CDR3 length: 14 amino acids. Between the trimmed V and J ends, which lost 6 bases and 8 bases, there was a span of 18 bases. Germline loops: CDR1 MNHEY, CDR2 SVGEGT. CDR3 sequence: CASSPLGGRGTQYF. As DNA, the CDR3 is TGTGCCAGCAGCCCTCTCGGGGGGCGAGGTACGCAGTATTTT.

The rearrangement links TRBV10-2 to TRBJ2-7; no reliable D call. The CDR3 sequence is 11 residues long. Trimming left V 3 bases short and J 7 bases short, with 7 bases between. Germline CDR1 WSHSY, CDR2 SAAADI. The CDR3, as DNA: TGCGCCAGCAGTGACCCCGGGGAGCAGTACTTC. Protein sequence: CASSDPGEQYF.

The table lists this clone with a few counts. The V gene is TRBV3-1 (or the pseudogene TRBV3-2), the J gene TRBJ2-1, with 11 nucleotides matching TRBD2. J lost 4 bases, V lost 4 bases, and 3 bases had no gene match. Per the germline V gene, CDR1 is LGHDT and CDR2 is YNNKEL (reference sequence). This CDR3 spans 15 amino acids. This chain's CDR3 is CASSLTSGGYNEQFF. The CDR3 region has the DNA TGTGCCAGCAGCCTTACTAGCGGGGGTTACAATGAGCAGTTCTTC.